This TCR beta chain was found in a study of control samples from healthy donors and cancer patients. Using immunoSEQ multiplex PCR, the repertoire was profiled, and TCRdb retains in-frame clones only, with some absent. The sample lists some 96,000 clones; roughly 87% were seen once. Germline V gene lookup returns CDR1 SGHDN and CDR2 FVKESK. V lost 2 bases and J 4 bases, leaving 8 bases between the germline ends. The CDR3 sequence is 13 residues long. This clonotype was sampled from a woman aged 45-59 years in good health. Source material: blood. This rearrangement joins TRBV14 to TRBJ2-5; D unclear. Here the CDR3 DNA reads TGTGCCAGCAGCCAATTTCCCCCAGAGACCCAGTACTTC. Its protein product is CASSQFPPETQYF.